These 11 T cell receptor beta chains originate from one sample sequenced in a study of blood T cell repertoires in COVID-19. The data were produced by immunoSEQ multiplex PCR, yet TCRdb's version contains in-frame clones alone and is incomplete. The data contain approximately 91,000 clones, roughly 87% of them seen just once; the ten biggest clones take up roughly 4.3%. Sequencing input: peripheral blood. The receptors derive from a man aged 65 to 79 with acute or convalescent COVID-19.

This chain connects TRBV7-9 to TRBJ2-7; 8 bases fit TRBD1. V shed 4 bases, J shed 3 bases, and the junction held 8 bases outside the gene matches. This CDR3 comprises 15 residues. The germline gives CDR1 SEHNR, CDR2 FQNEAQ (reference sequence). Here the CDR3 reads CASSSTDRADYEQYF. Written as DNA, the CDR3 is TGTGCCAGCAGCTCGACGGACAGGGCCGACTACGAGCAGTACTTC.

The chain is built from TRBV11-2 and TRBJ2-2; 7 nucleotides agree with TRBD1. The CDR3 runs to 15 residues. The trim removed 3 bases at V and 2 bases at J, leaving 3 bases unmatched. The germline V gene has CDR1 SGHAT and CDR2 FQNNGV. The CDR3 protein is CASSFRQGNTGELFF. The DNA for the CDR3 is TGTGCCAGCAGCTTCAGACAGGGTAACACCGGGGAGCTGTTTTTT.

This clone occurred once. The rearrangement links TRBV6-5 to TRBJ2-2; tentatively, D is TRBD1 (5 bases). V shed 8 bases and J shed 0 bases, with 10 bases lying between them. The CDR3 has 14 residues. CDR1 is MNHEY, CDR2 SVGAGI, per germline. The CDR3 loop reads CASHRSSNTGELFF. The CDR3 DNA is TGTGCCAGCCACAGGAGTTCGAACACCGGGGAGCTGTTTTTT.

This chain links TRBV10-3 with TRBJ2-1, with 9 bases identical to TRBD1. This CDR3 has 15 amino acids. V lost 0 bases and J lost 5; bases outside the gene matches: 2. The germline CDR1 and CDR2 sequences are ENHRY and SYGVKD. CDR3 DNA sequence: TGTGCCATCAGTGAGTCGGGACAGGGTAACAATGAGCAGTTCTTC. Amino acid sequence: CAISESGQGNNEQFF.

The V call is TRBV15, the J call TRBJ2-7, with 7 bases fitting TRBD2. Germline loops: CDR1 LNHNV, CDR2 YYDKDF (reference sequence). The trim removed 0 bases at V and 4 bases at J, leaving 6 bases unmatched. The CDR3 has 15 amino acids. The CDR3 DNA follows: TGTGCCACCAGCAGAGATCAGGAAGCGGGGTACGAGCAGTACTTC. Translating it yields CATSRDQEAGYEQYF. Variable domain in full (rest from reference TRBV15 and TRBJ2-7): DAMVIQNPRYQVTQFGKPVTLSCSQTLNHNVMYWYQQKSSQAPKLLFHYYDKDFNNEADTPDNFQSRRPNTSFCFLDIRSPGLGDTAMYLCATSRDQEAGYEQYFGPGTRLTVT.

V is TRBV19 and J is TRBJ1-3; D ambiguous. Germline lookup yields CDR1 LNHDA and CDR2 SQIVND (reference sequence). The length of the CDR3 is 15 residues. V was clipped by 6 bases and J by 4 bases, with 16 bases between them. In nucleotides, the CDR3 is TGTGCCAGTAGGATGAGAGGGAAGGCGGGAAACACCATATATTTT. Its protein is CASRMRGKAGNTIYF.

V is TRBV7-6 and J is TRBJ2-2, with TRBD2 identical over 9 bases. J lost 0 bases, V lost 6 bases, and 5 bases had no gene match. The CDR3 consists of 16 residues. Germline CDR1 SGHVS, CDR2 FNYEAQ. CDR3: CASRQTSGPNTGELFF. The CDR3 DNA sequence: TGTGCCAGCAGACAAACTAGCGGGCCGAACACCGGGGAGCTGTTTTTT.

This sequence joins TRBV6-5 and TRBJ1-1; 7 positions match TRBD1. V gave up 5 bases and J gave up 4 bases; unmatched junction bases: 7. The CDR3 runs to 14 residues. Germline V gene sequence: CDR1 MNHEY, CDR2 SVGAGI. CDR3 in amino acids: CASSPPGQRTEAFF. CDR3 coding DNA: TGTGCCAGCAGTCCCCCGGGACAGCGCACTGAAGCTTTCTTT.

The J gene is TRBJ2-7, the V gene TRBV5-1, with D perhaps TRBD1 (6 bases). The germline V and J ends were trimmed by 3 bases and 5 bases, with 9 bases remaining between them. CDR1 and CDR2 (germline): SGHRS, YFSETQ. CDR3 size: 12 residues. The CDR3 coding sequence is TGCGCCAGCAGCTCGGGACACCACGAGCAGTACTTC. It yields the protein CASSSGHHEQYF.

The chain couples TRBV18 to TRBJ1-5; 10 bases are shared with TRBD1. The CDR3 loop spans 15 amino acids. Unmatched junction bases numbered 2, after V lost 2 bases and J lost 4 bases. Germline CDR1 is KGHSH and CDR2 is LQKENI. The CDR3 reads CASSPGQGGNQPQHF. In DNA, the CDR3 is TGTGCCAGCTCACCAGGACAGGGGGGAAATCAGCCCCAGCATTTT.

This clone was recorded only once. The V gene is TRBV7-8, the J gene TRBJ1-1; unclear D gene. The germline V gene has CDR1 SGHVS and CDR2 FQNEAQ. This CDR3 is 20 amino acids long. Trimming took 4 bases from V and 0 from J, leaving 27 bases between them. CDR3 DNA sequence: TGTGCCAGCAGCTCCGCACGGGTAGTGTCTCTACAATACATGAACACTGAAGCTTTCTTT. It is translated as CASSSARVVSLQYMNTEAFF.